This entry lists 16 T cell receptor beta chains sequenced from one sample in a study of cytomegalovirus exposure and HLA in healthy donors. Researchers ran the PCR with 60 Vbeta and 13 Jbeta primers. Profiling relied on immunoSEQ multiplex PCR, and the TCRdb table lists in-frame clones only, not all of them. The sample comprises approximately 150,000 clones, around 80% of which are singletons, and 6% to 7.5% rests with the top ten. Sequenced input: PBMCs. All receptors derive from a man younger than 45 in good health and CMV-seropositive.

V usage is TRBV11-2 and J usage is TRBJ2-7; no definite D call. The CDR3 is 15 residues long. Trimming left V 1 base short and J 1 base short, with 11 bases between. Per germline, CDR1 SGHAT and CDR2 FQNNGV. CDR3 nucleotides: TGTGCCAGCAGCTTAGCTGACTCCTTATCCTACGAGCAGTACTTC. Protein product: CASSLADSLSYEQYF. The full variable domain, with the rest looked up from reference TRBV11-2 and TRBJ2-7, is EAGVAQSPRYKIIEKRQSVAFWCNPISGHATLYWYQQILGQGPKLLIQFQNNGVVDDSQLPKDRFSAERLKGVDSTLKIQPAKLEDSAVYLCASSLADSLSYEQYFGPGTRLTVT.

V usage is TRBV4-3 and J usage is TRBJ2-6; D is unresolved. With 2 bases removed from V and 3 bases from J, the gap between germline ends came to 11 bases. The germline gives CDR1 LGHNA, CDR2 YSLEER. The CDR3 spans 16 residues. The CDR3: CASSQSWAGGANVLTF. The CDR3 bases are TGCGCCAGCAGCCAATCATGGGCCGGTGGGGCCAACGTCCTGACTTTC.

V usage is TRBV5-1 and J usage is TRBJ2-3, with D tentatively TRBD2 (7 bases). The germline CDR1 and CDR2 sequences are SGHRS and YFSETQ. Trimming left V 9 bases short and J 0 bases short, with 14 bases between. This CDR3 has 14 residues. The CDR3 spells CATRGGASTDTQYF. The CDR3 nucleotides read TGCGCCACCCGAGGGGGGGCTAGCACAGATACGCAGTATTTT.

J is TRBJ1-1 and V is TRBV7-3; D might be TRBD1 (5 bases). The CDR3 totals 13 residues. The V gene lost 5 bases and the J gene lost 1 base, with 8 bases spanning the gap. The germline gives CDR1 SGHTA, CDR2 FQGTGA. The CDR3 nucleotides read TGTGCCAGCAGCCTACAGGCGAACACTGAAGCTTTCTTT. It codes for CASSLQANTEAFF. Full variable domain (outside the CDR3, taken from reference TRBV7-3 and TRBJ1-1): GAGVSQTPSNKVTEKGKYVELRCDPISGHTALYWYRQSLGQGPEFLIYFQGTGAADDSGLPNDRFFAVRPEGSVSTLKIQRTERGDSAVYLCASSLQANTEAFFGQGTRLTVV.

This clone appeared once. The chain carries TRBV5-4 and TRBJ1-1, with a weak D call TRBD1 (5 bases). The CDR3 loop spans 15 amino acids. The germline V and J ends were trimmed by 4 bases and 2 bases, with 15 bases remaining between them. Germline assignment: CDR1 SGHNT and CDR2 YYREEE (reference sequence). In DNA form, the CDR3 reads TGTGCCAGCAGCGTCAGGGTAAAAGGAAACACTGAAGCTTTCTTT. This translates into CASSVRVKGNTEAFF.

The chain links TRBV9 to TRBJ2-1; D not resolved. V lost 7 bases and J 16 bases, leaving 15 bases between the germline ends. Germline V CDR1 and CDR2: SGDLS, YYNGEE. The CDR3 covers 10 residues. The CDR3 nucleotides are TGTGCCAGCCAGTTGTGCTCCGAATTCTTC. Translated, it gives CASQLCSEFF.

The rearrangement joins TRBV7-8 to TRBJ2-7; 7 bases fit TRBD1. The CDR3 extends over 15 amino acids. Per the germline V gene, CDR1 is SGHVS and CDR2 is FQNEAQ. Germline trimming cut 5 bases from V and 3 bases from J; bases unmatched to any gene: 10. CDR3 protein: CASSPRQGMSYEQYF. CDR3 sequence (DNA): TGTGCCAGCAGCCCAAGACAGGGAATGAGCTACGAGCAGTACTTC. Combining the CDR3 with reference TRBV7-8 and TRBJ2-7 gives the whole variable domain GAGVSQSPRYKVAKRGQDVALRCDPISGHVSLFWYQQALGQGPEFLTYFQNEAQLDKSGLPSDRFFAERPEGSVSTLKIQRTQQEDSAVYLCASSPRQGMSYEQYFGPGTRLTVT.

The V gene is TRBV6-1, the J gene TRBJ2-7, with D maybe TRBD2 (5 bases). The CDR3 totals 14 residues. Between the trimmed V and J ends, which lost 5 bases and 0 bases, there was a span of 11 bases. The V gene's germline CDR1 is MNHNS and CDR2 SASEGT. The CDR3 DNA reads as TGTGCCAGCAGTTTAGGACTGATCTCCTACGAGCAGTACTTC. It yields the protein CASSLGLISYEQYF.

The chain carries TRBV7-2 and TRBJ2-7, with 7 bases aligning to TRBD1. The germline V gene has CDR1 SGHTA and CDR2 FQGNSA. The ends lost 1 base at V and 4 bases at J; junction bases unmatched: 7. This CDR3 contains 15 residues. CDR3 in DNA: TGTGCCAGCAGCTTAGAGAGCAGGGGGACATACGAGCAGTACTTC. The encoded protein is CASSLESRGTYEQYF.

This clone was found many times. The CDR3 is CAWSDALGQGGEKLFF. CDR3 sequence (DNA): TGTGCCTGGAGCGACGCCCTGGGACAGGGGGGTGAAAAACTGTTTTTT. The gene calls are TRBV30 and TRBJ1-4; 11 positions match TRBD1. The CDR3 contains 16 residues. The germline CDR1 and CDR2 sequences are GTSNPN and SVGIG (reference sequence). Germline trimming cut 3 bases from V and 7 bases from J; bases unmatched to any gene: 10.

In DNA form, the CDR3 reads TGTGCCAGCTCACCACGGACAGGTACTCTTCCCTCCTACGAGCAGTACTTC. Translating gives CASSPRTGTLPSYEQYF. The gene calls are TRBV18 and TRBJ2-7; 7 bases fit TRBD1. V was pared by 1 base and J by 0 bases, with 9 bases of the junction left unmatched. Germline CDR1 and CDR2: KGHSH and LQKENI. CDR3 length: 17 amino acids.

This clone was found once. The CDR3 sequence: CASSIQGTSYEQYF. The CDR3 DNA follows: TGTGCCAGCAGCATACAGGGTACCTCCTACGAGCAGTACTTC. The chain joins TRBV5-4 to TRBJ2-7, with a weak D call TRBD1 (6 bases). Trimming removed 4 bases at V and 0 bases at J, with 11 bases between. Germline-derived CDR1 and CDR2 are SGHNT and YYREEE (reference sequence). CDR3 length: 14 amino acids.

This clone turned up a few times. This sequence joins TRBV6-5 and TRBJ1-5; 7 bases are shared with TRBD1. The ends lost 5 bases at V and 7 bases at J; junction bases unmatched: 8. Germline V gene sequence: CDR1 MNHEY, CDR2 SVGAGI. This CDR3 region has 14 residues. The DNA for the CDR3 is TGTGCCAGCAGTATTGGAGGGGGCAGGCAGCCCCAGCATTTT. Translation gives CASSIGGGRQPQHF.

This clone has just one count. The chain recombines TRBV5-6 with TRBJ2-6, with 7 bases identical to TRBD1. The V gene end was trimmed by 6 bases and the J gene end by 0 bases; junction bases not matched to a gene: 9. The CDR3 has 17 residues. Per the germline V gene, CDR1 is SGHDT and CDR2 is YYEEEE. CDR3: CASTFETGPSGANVLTF. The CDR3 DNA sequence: TGTGCCAGCACCTTTGAGACAGGGCCCTCTGGGGCCAACGTCCTGACTTTC.

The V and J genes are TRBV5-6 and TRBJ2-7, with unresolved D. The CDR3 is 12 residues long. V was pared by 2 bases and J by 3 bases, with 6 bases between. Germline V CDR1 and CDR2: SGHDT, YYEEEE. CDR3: CASSFSGYEQYF. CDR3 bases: TGTGCCAGCAGCTTTTCGGGCTACGAGCAGTACTTC. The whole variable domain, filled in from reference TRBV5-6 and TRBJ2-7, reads DAGVTQSPTHLIKTRGQQVTLRCSPKSGHDTVSWYQQALGQGPQFIFQYYEEEERQRGNFPDRFSGHQFPNYSSELNVNALLLGDSALYLCASSFSGYEQYFGPGTRLTVT.

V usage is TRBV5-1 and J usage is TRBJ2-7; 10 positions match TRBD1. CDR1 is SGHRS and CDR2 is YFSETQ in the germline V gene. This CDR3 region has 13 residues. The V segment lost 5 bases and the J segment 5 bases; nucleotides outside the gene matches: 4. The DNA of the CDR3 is TGCGCCAGCAGAGGACAGGGGGGTGACGAGCAGTACTTC. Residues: CASRGQGGDEQYF.